This T cell receptor (beta chain) was retrieved from a study of graft-versus-host responses after intestinal transplantation. This CDR3 region has 17 residues. The ends were cut back, 1 base at V and 0 bases at J, with 16 bases in the middle. The germline CDR1 and CDR2 sequences are SGHKS and YYEKEE (reference sequence). The table came from immunoSEQ multiplex PCR; TCRdb's copy has only in-frame clones and leaves some out. The sample shows tens of thousands of clones, about nine tenths of them seen only once. On this clone: Its specificity is unknown.

The J gene is TRBJ1-1, the V gene TRBV5-5; maybe TRBD1 (6 bases). The receptor was isolated from a human donor who received an intestinal transplant. The sample here was unstimulated CD4+ T cells sorted from spleen or lymph node cells, taken before intestinal transplant. This CDR3 is CASSLFRDRRMNTEAFF. In DNA form, the CDR3 reads TGTGCCAGCAGCTTGTTCCGTGACAGGCGGATGAACACTGAAGCTTTCTTT.